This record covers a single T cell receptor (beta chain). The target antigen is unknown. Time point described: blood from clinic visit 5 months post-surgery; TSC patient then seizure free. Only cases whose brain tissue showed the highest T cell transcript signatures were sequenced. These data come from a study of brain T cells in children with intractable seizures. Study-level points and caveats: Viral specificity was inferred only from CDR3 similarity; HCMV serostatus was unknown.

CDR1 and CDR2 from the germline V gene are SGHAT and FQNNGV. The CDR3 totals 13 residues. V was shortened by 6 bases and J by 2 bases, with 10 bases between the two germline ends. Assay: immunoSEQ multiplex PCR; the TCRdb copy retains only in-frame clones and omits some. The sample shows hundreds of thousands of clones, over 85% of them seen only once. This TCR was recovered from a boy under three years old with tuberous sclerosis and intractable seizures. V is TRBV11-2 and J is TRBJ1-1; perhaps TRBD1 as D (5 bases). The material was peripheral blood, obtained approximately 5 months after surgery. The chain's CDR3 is CASRTTANTEAFF. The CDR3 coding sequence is TGTGCCAGCAGGACGACAGCTAACACTGAAGCTTTCTTT.